The 26 T cell receptor beta chains listed next were all sequenced from one sample in a study of patients and donors after allogeneic stem cell transplantation. Each CDR3 protein is one row after TCRdb ran MiXCR on the RT-PCR reads. This table holds 150,000 to 250,000 distinct CDR3 sequences, roughly 40% found once. The sequencing input was blood, either unsorted or a sorted T cell fraction (not recorded which). These receptors all come from a human donor who was either an allogeneic HSCT recipient or a stem cell or donor lymphocyte infusion donor (not recorded which). It is not recorded whose cells these are; they may come from a transplant donor.

The chain uses TRBV27 and TRBJ2-3; D is unresolved. Trimming removed 3 bases at V and 5 bases at J, with 6 bases between. The CDR3 has 12 amino acids. Per germline, CDR1 MNHEY and CDR2 SMNVEV (reference sequence). The CDR3 reads CASSFAKDTQYF. In DNA form, the CDR3 reads TGTGCCAGCAGTTTTGCGAAAGATACGCAGTATTTT.

This clonotype was counted between two and nine times. V and J are TRBV7-2 and TRBJ1-2; 8 bases are a match to TRBD1. Trimming removed 2 bases from V and 5 bases from J; junction bases left unmatched: 4. Germline-derived CDR1 and CDR2 are SGHTA and FQGNSA. This CDR3 comprises 14 residues. CDR3 nucleotide sequence: TGTGCCAGCAGCTTACAAGGACAGGGATATGGCTACACCTTC. Protein: CASSLQGQGYGYTF.

This clonotype was found a few times. The chain uses TRBV9 and TRBJ1-3; maybe TRBD1 (5 bases). V gave up 4 bases and J gave up 8 bases, with 16 bases separating them. The CDR3 runs 14 residues. Germline assignment: CDR1 SGDLS and CDR2 YYNGEE. This CDR3 reads CASSPWEGEDTIYF. CDR3 sequence (DNA): TGTGCCAGCAGCCCTTGGGAAGGGGAGGACACCATATATTTT.

The sample holds many counts of this clonotype. The CDR3 is CSAELAGAPYEQYF. DNA of the CDR3: TGCAGTGCTGAGCTAGCGGGAGCCCCCTACGAGCAGTACTTC. The chain uses TRBV20-1 and TRBJ2-7; 10 nucleotides line up with TRBD2. This CDR3 has 14 residues. Looked up from germline, CDR1 is DFQATT and CDR2 is SNEGSKA (reference sequence). The V and J ends lost 5 bases and 2 bases, in that order; junction bases with no gene match: 6.

This clonotype was picked up a small number of times. The V gene is TRBV9, the J gene TRBJ1-6; D is perhaps TRBD1 (5 bases). V was trimmed by 3 bases and J by 7 bases, leaving 20 bases between them. The CDR3 covers 17 residues. Germline CDR1 reads SGDLS; CDR2 reads YYNGEE. The CDR3, as DNA: TGTGCCAGCAGCGGAGGTCAGGGAGATAACGTAAATTCACCCCTCCACTTT. Residues: CASSGGQGDNVNSPLHF.

The DNA for the CDR3 is TGTGCCAGCAGCTTGGTTGGGGACAGCTACGAGCAGTACTTC. Amino acid sequence: CASSLVGDSYEQYF. This rearrangement joins TRBV5-4 to TRBJ2-7; 7 nucleotides agree with TRBD1. Germline V gives CDR1 SGHNT, CDR2 YYREEE (reference sequence). Germline trimming cut 0 bases from V and 3 bases from J; bases unmatched to any gene: 3. CDR3 length: 14 amino acids.

This clonotype was detected a few times. The genes are TRBV5-4 and TRBJ2-1; D not resolved. The V gene lost 0 bases and the J gene lost 0 bases, with 13 bases spanning the gap. CDR1 and CDR2 from the germline V gene are SGHNT and YYREEE (reference sequence). This CDR3 is built from 17 residues. The CDR3, as DNA: TGTGCCAGCAGCTTGGGTGGGGTGGGGAACTCCTACAATGAGCAGTTCTTC. Protein sequence: CASSLGGVGNSYNEQFF.

The chain couples TRBV28 to TRBJ2-7, with 8 bases fitting TRBD1. The J segment lost 6 bases and the V segment lost 4 bases, leaving 5 bases of the junction unmatched. This CDR3 is 13 amino acids long. Per the germline V gene, CDR1 is MDHEN and CDR2 is SYDVKM. The CDR3 loop reads CASSYTGGGEQYF. CDR3 bases: TGTGCCAGCAGTTACACAGGGGGTGGCGAGCAGTACTTC. The full variable domain, in which reference TRBV28 and TRBJ2-7 provide the parts outside the CDR3, is DVKVTQSSRYLVKRTGEKVFLECVQDMDHENMFWYRQDPGLGLRLIYFSYDVKMKEKGDIPEGYSVSREKKERFSLILESASTNQTSMYLCASSYTGGGEQYFGPGTRLTVT.

This clonotype was seen only a few times. The V gene is TRBV5-1, the J gene TRBJ2-1; no clear D. The V gene lost 0 bases and the J gene lost 7 bases, with 5 bases spanning the gap. The length of the CDR3 is 12 residues. In germline, CDR1 is SGHRS, CDR2 YFSETQ. The CDR3 coding sequence is TGCGCCAGCAGCTTGGACCAAAATGAGCAGTTCTTC. Its protein is CASSLDQNEQFF.

This rearrangement joins TRBV27 to TRBJ2-2, with D maybe TRBD1 (7 bases). The germline V gene encodes CDR1 MNHEY and CDR2 SMNVEV (reference sequence). The CDR3 contains 15 residues. The ends were cut back, 5 bases at V and 5 bases at J, with 15 bases in the middle. The CDR3 DNA reads TGTGCCAGCAGTCCCGGACAGGAGGGAACCGGGGAGCTGTTTTTT. It specifies CASSPGQEGTGELFF.

The V gene is TRBV29-1, the J gene TRBJ2-7, with TRBD1 matching 9 bases. The V and J ends lost 3 bases and 1 base, in that order; junction bases with no gene match: 10. This CDR3 has 16 residues. The V gene's germline CDR1 is SQVTM and CDR2 ANQGSEA. The CDR3 loop reads CSVEGGQDRGSYEQYF. The CDR3 DNA reads as TGCAGCGTTGAGGGAGGGCAGGACAGGGGATCCTACGAGCAGTACTTC.

This clonotype has more than one count but fewer than ten. The V and J genes are TRBV7-2 and TRBJ2-3; D gene ambiguous. V was shortened by 4 bases and J by 1 base, with 9 bases between the two germline ends. The germline gives CDR1 SGHTA, CDR2 FQGNSA. The CDR3 totals 14 residues. CDR3 protein: CASSSVYRTDTQYF. CDR3 DNA: TGTGCCAGCAGCTCCGTCTATCGCACAGATACGCAGTATTTT. Full variable domain (missing parts from reference TRBV7-2 and TRBJ2-3): GAGVSQSPSNKVTEKGKDVELRCDPISGHTALYWYRQSLGQGLEFLIYFQGNSAPDKSGLPSDRFSAERTGGSVSTLTIQRTQQEDSAVYLCASSSVYRTDTQYFGPGTRLTVL.

The V call is TRBV28, the J call TRBJ2-1; D uncertain. Germline V gene lookup returns CDR1 MDHEN and CDR2 SYDVKM. V lost 4 bases, J lost 10 bases, and 8 bases lay in between. The CDR3 has 11 residues. The chain's CDR3 is CASSSSPEQFF. The CDR3 DNA sequence: TGTGCCAGCAGTTCTTCCCCAGAGCAGTTCTTC.

The V call is TRBV13, the J call TRBJ1-2; D is unresolved. The CDR3 totals 12 residues. Germline V gives CDR1 PRHDT, CDR2 FYEKMQ (reference sequence). V lost 8 bases, J lost 4 bases, and 11 bases lay in between. As DNA, the CDR3 is TGTGCCAGCGGGGTTTACGTCTATGGCTACACCTTC. Protein product: CASGVYVYGYTF.

The chain has TRBV6-2 or TRBV6-3 and TRBJ1-2, with D possibly TRBD1 on 5 matching bases. The CDR3 runs to 13 residues. Trimming left V 3 bases short and J 8 bases short, with 13 bases between. CDR1 and CDR2 (germline): MNHEY, SVGEGT. CDR3 nucleotides: TGTGCCAGCAGTTATACAGGTCTGGGAGGCTACACCTTC. It yields the protein CASSYTGLGGYTF.

The V and J genes are TRBV11-3 and TRBJ1-1; D gene unclear. Trimming stripped 6 bases from V and 0 bases from J, with 8 bases between. Germline V gene sequence: CDR1 SGHNT, CDR2 YENEEA. This CDR3 has 13 residues. DNA for the CDR3: TGTGCCAGCAGTGGATCAATGAACACTGAAGCTTTCTTT. Its translation is CASSGSMNTEAFF.

This clonotype occurred many times. V gene TRBV11-2 combines with J gene TRBJ2-5; 10 bases align to TRBD2. In germline, CDR1 is SGHAT, CDR2 FQNNGV. V shed 0 bases, J shed 4 bases, and the junction held 2 bases outside the gene matches. CDR3 length equals 15 residues. CDR3 coding DNA: TGTGCCAGCAGCTTAGAAACTAGCGGGGTAGAGACCCAGTACTTC. The encoded protein is CASSLETSGVETQYF.

This clonotype was detected only a few times. The chain is built from TRBV27 and TRBJ2-3; no firm D call. Per the germline V gene, CDR1 is MNHEY and CDR2 is SMNVEV (reference sequence). This CDR3 region has 13 residues. V was cut by 6 bases and J by 7 bases, with 14 bases left in between. The CDR3 DNA follows: TGTGCCAGCAGCTTTTCTGGGGAACATACGCAGTATTTT. Translated, it gives CASSFSGEHTQYF.

The chain couples TRBV20-1 to TRBJ2-3, with TRBD1 identical over 9 bases. Germline lookup yields CDR1 DFQATT and CDR2 SNEGSKA (reference sequence). V trimming: 5 bases; J trimming: 2 bases; junction bases outside the gene matches: 11. The CDR3 is 16 amino acids. The CDR3 here is CSAHLPGQGLTDTQYF. The CDR3 DNA follows: TGCAGTGCTCACCTGCCGGGACAGGGCCTCACAGATACGCAGTATTTT.

This clonotype showed up many times. The V and J genes are TRBV25-1 and TRBJ1-5, with D possibly TRBD1 on 6 matching bases. Germline V CDR1 and CDR2: MGHDK, SYGVNS. This CDR3 spans 12 amino acids. Trimming took 6 bases from V and 7 from J, leaving 10 bases between them. The CDR3 DNA sequence: TGTGCCAGCAGGGGACATGGACAGCCCCAGCATTTT. Its translation is CASRGHGQPQHF.

The chain combines TRBV30 with TRBJ1-1; D gene uncertain. The CDR3 is made up of 11 amino acids. Germline CDR1 GTSNPN, CDR2 SVGIG (reference sequence). Trimming removed 3 bases from V and 4 bases from J, with 6 bases in between. As DNA, the CDR3 is TGTGCCTGGAGCCACCTCACTGAAGCTTTCTTT. It yields the protein CAWSHLTEAFF.

The chain is built from TRBV9 and TRBJ2-5; D is possibly TRBD1 or TRBD2 (5 bases each). The CDR3 runs 15 residues. The germline V gene has CDR1 SGDLS and CDR2 YYNGEE. Trimming stripped 3 bases from V and 0 bases from J, with 12 bases between. DNA for the CDR3: TGTGCCAGCAGCGCCTCGATGGGGGACCAAGAGACCCAGTACTTC. Its translation is CASSASMGDQETQYF.

The sample holds a few counts of this clonotype. The V gene is TRBV5-1, the J gene TRBJ1-5; tentatively, D is TRBD1 (5 bases). The germline gives CDR1 SGHRS, CDR2 YFSETQ. Trimming pared 0 bases from V and 1 base from J, leaving 8 bases between. CDR3 size: 15 residues. CDR3 residues: CASSLAGKSNQPQHF. The DNA for the CDR3 is TGCGCCAGCAGCTTGGCAGGGAAAAGCAATCAGCCCCAGCATTTT.

This chain joins TRBV29-1 and TRBJ2-7; 7 bases are shared with TRBD1. The germline CDR1 and CDR2 sequences are SQVTM and ANQGSEA. With 7 bases clipped from V and 2 bases from J, the junction kept 5 bases outside the gene matches. The CDR3 sequence is 12 residues long. CDR3 coding DNA: TGCAGCGCTGAGGGGACAGCCTACGAGCAGTACTTC. Protein sequence: CSAEGTAYEQYF.

This clonotype occurred a few times. V and J are TRBV10-3 and TRBJ2-2, with 13 bases matching TRBD2. The CDR3 is 14 amino acids. Germline V CDR1 and CDR2: ENHRY, SYGVKD. V lost 10 bases to trimming and J lost 7 bases; unmatched junction nucleotides: 6. This CDR3 reads CASGLAGVSGELFF. The CDR3 coding sequence is TGTGCCAGCGGACTAGCGGGAGTGAGCGGGGAGCTGTTTTTT.

The gene calls are TRBV12-3 or TRBV12-4 and TRBJ1-1; tentative D call: TRBD1 (6 bases). Trimming pared 4 bases from V and 0 bases from J, leaving 12 bases between. The CDR3 sequence is 15 residues long. The CDR3: CASSSRGVVNTEAFF. In nucleotides, the CDR3 is TGTGCCAGCAGTTCGAGGGGGGTAGTGAACACTGAAGCTTTCTTT.